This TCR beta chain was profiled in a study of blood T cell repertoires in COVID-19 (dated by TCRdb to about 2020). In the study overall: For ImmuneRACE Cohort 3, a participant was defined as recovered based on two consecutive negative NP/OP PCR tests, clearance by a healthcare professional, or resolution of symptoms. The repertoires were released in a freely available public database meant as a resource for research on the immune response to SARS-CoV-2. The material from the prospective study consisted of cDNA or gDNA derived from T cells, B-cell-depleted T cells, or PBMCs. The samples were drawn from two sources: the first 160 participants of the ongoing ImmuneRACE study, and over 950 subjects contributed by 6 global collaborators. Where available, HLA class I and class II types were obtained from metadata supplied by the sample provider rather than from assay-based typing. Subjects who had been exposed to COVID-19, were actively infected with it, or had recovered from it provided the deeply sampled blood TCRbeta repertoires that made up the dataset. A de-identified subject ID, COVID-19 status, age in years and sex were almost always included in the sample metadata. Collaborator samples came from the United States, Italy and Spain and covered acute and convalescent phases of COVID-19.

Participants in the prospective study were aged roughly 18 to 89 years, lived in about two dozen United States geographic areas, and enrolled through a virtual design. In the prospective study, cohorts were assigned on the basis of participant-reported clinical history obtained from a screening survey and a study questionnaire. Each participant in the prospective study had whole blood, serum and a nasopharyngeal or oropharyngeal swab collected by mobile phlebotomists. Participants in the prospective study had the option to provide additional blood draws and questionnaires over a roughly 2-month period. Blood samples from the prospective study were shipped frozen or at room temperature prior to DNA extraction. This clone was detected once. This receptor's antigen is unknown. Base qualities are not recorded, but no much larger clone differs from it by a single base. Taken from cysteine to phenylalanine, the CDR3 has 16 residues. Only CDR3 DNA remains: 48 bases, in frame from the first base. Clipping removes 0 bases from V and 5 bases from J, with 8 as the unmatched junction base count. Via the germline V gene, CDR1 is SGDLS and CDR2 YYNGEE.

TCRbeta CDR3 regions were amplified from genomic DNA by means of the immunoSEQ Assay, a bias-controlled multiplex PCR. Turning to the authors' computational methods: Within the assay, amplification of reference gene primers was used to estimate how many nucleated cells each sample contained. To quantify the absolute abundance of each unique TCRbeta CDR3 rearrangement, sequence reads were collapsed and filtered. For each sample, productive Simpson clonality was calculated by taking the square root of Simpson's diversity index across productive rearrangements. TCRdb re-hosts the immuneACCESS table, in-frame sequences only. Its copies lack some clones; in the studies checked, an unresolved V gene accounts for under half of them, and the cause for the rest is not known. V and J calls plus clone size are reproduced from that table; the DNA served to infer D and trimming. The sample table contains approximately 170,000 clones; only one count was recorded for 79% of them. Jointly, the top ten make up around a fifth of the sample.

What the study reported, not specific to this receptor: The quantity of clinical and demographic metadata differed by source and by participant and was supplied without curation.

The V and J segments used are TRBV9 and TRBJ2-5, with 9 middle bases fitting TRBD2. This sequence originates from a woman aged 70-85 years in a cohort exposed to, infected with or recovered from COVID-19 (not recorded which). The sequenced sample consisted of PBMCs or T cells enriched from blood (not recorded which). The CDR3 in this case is CASSVGHSGSIETQYF. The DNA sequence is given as TGTGCCAGCAGCGTAGGCCATAGCGGGAGCATTGAGACCCAGTACTTC.